The clone carrying this T cell receptor (beta chain) is a singleton in its sample. Its antigen is not known. The sample originates from a study of shared clonotypes between healthy human individuals. Study-wide points: Compared with memory subsets, naive subsets generally had larger estimated richness.

The CDR3 extends over 14 amino acids. Trimming cost V 5 bases and J 0 bases, with 8 bases left between them. From germline, CDR1 is MNHNS and CDR2 SASEGT. Some clones are missing from TCRdb's copy, which holds only in-frame ones; the method was immunoSEQ multiplex PCR. The sample includes about 1 million clones, roughly 70% of them seen just once. The sequenced material came from memory CD4+ T cells sorted from blood. Stated subset: CD45RA-negative fraction. The sequence was obtained from a man aged 18 to 30 in good health. J is TRBJ1-5 and V is TRBV6-1; no clear D. CDR3 sequence: CASSPPDSNQPQHF. The CDR3 DNA reads TGTGCCAGCAGTCCACCGGATAGCAATCAGCCCCAGCATTTT.